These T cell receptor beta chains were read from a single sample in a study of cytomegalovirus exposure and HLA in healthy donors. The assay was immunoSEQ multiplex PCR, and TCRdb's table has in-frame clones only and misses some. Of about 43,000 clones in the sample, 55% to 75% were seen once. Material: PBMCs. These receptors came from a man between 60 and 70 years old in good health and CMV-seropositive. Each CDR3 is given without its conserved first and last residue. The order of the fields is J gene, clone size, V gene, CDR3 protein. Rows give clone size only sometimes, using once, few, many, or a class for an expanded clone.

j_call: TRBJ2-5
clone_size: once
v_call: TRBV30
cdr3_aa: AWSAGITTSGRALETQY

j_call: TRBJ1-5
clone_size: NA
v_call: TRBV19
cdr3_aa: ASSIGRSNQPQH

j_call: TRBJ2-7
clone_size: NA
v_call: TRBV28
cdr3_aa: ASSPPGQGIYEQY

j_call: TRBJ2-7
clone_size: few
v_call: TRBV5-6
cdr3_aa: ASSPLGAGEDYEQY

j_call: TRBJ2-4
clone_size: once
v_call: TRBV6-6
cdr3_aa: ASSRLAGLAKNIQY

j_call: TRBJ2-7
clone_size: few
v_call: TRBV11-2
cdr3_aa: ASSSIVRTSGRPYEQY

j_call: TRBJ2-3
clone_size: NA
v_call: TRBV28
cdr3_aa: ATSGGEVWTDTQY

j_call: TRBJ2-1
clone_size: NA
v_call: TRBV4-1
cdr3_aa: ASSPPLAGVAFVIRHEQF

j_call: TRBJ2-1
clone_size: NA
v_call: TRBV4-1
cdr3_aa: ATRNPGSLNEQF

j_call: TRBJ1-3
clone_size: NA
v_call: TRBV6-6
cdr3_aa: ASSSPSGVTGNTIY

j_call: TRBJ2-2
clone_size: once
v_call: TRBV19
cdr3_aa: ASTLQNTGELF

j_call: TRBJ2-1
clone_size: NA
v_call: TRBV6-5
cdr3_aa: ASSYTYGNEQF

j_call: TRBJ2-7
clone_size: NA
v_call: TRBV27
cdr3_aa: ASSLGSGSRTEQY

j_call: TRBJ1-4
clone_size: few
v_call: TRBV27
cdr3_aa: ASSSSGTDEKLF

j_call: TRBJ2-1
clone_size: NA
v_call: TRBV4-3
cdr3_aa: ASSQEAGCVYNEQF

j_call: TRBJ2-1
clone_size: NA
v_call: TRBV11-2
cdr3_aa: ASSLEPRQVGEQF

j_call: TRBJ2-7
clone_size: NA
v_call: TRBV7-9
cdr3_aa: SSSLNYYEQY

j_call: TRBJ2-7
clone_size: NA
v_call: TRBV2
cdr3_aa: ASWGGDAEAYEQY

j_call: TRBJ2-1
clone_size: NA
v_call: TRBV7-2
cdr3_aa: ASSSNLGGAYNEQF

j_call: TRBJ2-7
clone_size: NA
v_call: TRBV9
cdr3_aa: ASSVEPGDRWEQY

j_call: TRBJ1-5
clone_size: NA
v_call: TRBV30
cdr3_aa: AWSVATDQPQH

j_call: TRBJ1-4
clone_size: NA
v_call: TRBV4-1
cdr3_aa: ASRRGIRGEKLF

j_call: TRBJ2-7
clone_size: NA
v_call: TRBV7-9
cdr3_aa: ASSLGGRDYEQY

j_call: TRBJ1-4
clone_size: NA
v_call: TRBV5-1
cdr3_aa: ASREGQGVKTNEKLF

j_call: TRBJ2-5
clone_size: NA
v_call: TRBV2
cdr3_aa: ASNRGYQETQY

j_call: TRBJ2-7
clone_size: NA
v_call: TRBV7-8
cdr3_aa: ASSLDRVGSYEQY

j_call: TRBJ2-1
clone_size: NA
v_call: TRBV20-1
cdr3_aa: SASIQNEQF

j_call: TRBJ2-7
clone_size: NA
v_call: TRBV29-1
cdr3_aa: STEGEQGLPRKPGYEQY

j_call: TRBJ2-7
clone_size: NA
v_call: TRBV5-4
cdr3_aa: ASSSGDRGLEQY

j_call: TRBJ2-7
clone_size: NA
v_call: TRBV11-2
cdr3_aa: ASSSRLTGHEQY

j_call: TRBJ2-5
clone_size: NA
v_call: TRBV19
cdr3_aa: ASSDRGSTGLGQETQY

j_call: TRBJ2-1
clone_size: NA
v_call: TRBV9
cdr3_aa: ASSVALAGGDNEQF

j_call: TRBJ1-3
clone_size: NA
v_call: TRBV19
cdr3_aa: ASSPIGGTIY

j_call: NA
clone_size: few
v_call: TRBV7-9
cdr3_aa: ASSTRGMGYEQY

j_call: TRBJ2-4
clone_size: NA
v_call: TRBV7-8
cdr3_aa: ASSLIQGDIQY

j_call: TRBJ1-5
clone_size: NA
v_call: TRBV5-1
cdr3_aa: ASSPTGRGQPQH

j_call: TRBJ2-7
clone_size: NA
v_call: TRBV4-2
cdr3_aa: ASSLKGQDSYEQY

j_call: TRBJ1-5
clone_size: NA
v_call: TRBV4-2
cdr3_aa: ASSHLQSQNQPQH

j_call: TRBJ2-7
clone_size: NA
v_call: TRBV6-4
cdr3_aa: ASSDGDRGEQY

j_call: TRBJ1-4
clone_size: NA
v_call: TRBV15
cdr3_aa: ATSRDRGEEEKLF

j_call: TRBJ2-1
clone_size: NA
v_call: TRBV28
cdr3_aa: ASSLRGTSSDEQF

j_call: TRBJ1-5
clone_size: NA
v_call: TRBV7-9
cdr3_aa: ASSEGADQPQH

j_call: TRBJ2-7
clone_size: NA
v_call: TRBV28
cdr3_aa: ASSGGGGRRYEQY

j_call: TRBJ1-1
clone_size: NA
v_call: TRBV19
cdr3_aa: ASSKVGRQVDTEAF

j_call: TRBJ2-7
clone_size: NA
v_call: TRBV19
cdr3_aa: ASPEVGLSDEQY

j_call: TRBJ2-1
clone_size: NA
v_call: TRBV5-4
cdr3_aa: ASNLGGGPVHEQF

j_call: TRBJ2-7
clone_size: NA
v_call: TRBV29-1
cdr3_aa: SARYSYEQY

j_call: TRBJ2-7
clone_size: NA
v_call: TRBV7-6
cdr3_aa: ASSPGENVIGGQY

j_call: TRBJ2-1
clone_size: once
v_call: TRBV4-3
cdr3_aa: ASSQGLEQF

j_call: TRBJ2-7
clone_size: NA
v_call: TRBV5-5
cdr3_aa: ASSLTDSPYEQY

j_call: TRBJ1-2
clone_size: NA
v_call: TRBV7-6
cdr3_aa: ASSFGEQGVGGYT

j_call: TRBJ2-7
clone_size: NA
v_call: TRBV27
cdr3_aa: ASSSGITYEQY

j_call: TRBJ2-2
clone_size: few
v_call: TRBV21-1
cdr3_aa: ASPQNMREAGTGELF

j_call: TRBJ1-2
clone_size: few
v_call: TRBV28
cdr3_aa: ASDRTGNYGYT

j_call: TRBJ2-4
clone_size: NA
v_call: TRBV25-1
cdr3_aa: ASSETTGGVKNIQY

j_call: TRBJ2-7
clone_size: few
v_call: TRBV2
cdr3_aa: ASDALGQGIYEQY

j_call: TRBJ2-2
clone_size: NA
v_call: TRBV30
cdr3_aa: AWSGDAGTGELF

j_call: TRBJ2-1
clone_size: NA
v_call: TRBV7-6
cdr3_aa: ASSLAWGRGGTYNEQF

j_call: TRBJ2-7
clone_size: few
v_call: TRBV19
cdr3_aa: ASSIGDRASYEQY